This is a list of T cell receptor beta chains from one sample in a study of blood T cell repertoires in COVID-19. Only in-frame clones appear in the TCRdb table, and some are missing; sequencing was by immunoSEQ multiplex PCR. The top ten clones hold less than 5.5% of a sample with around 46,000 clones, roughly 86% of them seen once. Sequenced: peripheral blood. Receptors originate from a middle-aged man with active COVID-19. CDR3s include the opening cysteine and the closing phenylalanine or tryptophan. D genes are given only for firm matches. Clone size is given for some rows only: seen once, a few or many times, or a class if the clone is expanded.

size | J | D | V | DNA | CDR3
NA | TRBJ2-3 | NA | TRBV6-2/TRBV6-3 | TGTGCCAGCAGCAGGGACACTTACACAGATACGCAGTATTTT | CASSRDTYTDTQYF
NA | TRBJ2-1 | NA | TRBV2 | TGTGCCAGCAGTGAGTTCGCGGGGACGAATGAGCAGTTCTTC | CASSEFAGTNEQFF
NA | TRBJ1-1 | NA | TRBV6-5 | TGTGCCAGTGCTGACATGGACACTACCACTGAAGCTTTCTTT | CASADMDTTTEAFF
NA | TRBJ1-6 | TRBD1 | TRBV18 | TGTGCCAGCTCACTGGGGACAGCCCATAATTCACCCCTCCACTTT | CASSLGTAHNSPLHF
NA | TRBJ1-2 | TRBD1 | TRBV6-4 | TGTGCCAGCAGTCAAACAGGGGGCGCGATGGACGCTGGTGATGGCTACACCTTC | CASSQTGGAMDAGDGYTF
NA | TRBJ2-7 | TRBD2 | TRBV5-1 | TGCGCCAGCAGCCCCCAGGGACTAGCGGGAGACTTCTCCTACGAGCAGTACTTC | CASSPQGLAGDFSYEQYF
NA | TRBJ2-5 | NA | TRBV27 | TGTGCCAGCAGTTCCCCCGACAGTCCTCAAGAGACCCAGTACTTC | CASSSPDSPQETQYF
NA | TRBJ2-7 | TRBD1 | TRBV6-6 | TGTGCCAGCAGGCGACTATGGACAGGGGAAGGTACCTACGAGCAGTACTTC | CASRRLWTGEGTYEQYF
NA | TRBJ2-6 | NA | TRBV24-1 | TGTGCCACCAGTGGCGGTACTGCTGGGGCCAACGTCCTGACTTTC | CATSGGTAGANVLTF
once | TRBJ2-7 | NA | TRBV2 | TGTGCCAGCCGCGCCGCCTACGAGCAGTACTTC | CASRAAYEQYF
NA | TRBJ2-7 | TRBD2 | TRBV20-1 | TGCAGTGCTAGTTACAGCGGGAGGGCCTACGAGCAGTACTTC | CSASYSGRAYEQYF
NA | TRBJ2-1 | NA | TRBV14 | TGTGCCAGCAGCCGAGGGGGGGAGGGCTACAATGAGCAGTTCTTC | CASSRGGEGYNEQFF
few | TRBJ2-1 | TRBD2 | TRBV7-6 | TGTGCCAGCAGCCCAGGACTAGAGGCGGTTAATGAGCAGTTCTTC | CASSPGLEAVNEQFF
once | TRBJ1-2 | TRBD1 | TRBV28 | TGTGCCAGCATAAAGGACAGGGCGCACGGCTACACCTTC | CASIKDRAHGYTF
once | TRBJ1-1 | TRBD1 | TRBV12-3/TRBV12-4 | TGTGCCAGCAGTTTATGGACAGGGCAAGCTTTCTTT | CASSLWTGQAFF
NA | TRBJ2-1 | TRBD2 | TRBV10-2 | TGCGCCAGCAGTATTCTAGCGGGAGGTTCTAATGAGCAGTTCTTC | CASSILAGGSNEQFF
NA | TRBJ1-6 | NA | TRBV11-1 | TGTGCCAGCAGCTTAGTGGCAGGGGTCGGCTCACCCCTCCACTTT | CASSLVAGVGSPLHF
NA | TRBJ2-1 | TRBD1 | TRBV2 | TGTGCCAGCACCATCGAGACAGGGAATGAGCAGTTCTTC | CASTIETGNEQFF
NA | TRBJ2-3 | NA | TRBV24-1 | TGTGCCTCCGGGACTAGCACAGATACGCAGTATTTT | CASGTSTDTQYF
NA | TRBJ1-1 | NA | TRBV27 | TGTGCCAGCAGTTTAGGAGTGGGGGGACGTACTTTCTTT | CASSLGVGGRTFF
NA | TRBJ1-6 | NA | TRBV18 | TGTGCCAGCTCACCAGAACATTACGATAATTCACCCCTCCACTTT | CASSPEHYDNSPLHF
NA | TRBJ1-1 | TRBD1 | TRBV10-3 | TGTGCCATCATTCCCGGGACAGGGGGCACGGCTTTCTTT | CAIIPGTGGTAFF